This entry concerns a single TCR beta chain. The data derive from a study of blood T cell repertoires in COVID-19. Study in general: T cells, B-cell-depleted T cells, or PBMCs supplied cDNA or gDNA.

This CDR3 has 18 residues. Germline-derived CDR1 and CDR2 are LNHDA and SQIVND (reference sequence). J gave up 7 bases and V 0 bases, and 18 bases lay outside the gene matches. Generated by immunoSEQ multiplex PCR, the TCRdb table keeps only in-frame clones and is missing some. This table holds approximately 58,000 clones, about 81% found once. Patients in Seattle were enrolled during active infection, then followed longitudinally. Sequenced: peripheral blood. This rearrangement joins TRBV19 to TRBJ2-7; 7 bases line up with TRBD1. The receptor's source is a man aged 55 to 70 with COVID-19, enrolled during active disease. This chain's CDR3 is CASSIDTPTTGTAGEQYF. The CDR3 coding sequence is TGTGCCAGTAGTATAGATACCCCGACGACAGGGACGGCCGGGGAGCAGTACTTC. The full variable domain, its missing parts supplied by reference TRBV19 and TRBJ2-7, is DGGITQSPKYLFRKEGQNVTLSCEQNLNHDAMYWYRQDPGQGLRLIYYSQIVNDFQKGDIAEGYSVSREKKESFPLTVTSAQKNPTAFYLCASSIDTPTTGTAGEQYFGPGTRLTVT.